The 30 T cell receptor beta chains listed next were all sequenced from one sample in a study of T cell responses to AZD1222 COVID-19 vaccine. The table came from immunoSEQ multiplex PCR; TCRdb's copy has only in-frame clones and leaves some out. The sample includes about 160,000 clones, around nine tenths of them seen just once. The specimen comprised peripheral blood, sampled on day 0 of AZD1222 vaccination. The receptor source for this set is an adult in good health.

The chain combines TRBV28 with TRBJ1-6; tentative D call: TRBD1 (5 bases). Trimming took off 5 bases at V and 14 bases at J, with 19 bases between the two ends. Per the germline V gene, CDR1 is MDHEN and CDR2 is SYDVKM. The CDR3 is 14 amino acids. As DNA, the CDR3 is TGTGCCAGCAGTCCGGGAGGGACTGCTGCGTCCCTCCACTTT. It codes for CASSPGGTAASLHF. Full variable domain (missing parts from reference TRBV28 and TRBJ1-6): DVKVTQSSRYLVKRTGEKVFLECVQDMDHENMFWYRQDPGLGLRLIYFSYDVKMKEKGDIPEGYSVSREKKERFSLILESASTNQTSMYLCASSPGGTAASLHFGNGTRLTVT.

The V gene is TRBV5-5, the J gene TRBJ2-7; tentative D call: TRBD1 (6 bases). With 5 bases removed from V and 0 bases from J, the gap between germline ends came to 15 bases. The CDR3 loop spans 15 amino acids. Germline V gene data show CDR1 as SGHKS and CDR2 as YYEKEE (reference sequence). The CDR3, as DNA: TGTGCCAGCAGGCTGGGACATATCGGCTCCTACGAGCAGTACTTC. Its translation is CASRLGHIGSYEQYF.

This clone appeared a single time. The gene calls are TRBV28 and TRBJ2-7; D is uncertain. The CDR3 has 16 residues. V was trimmed by 6 bases and J by 1 base, leaving 19 bases between them. Germline V gene data show CDR1 as MDHEN and CDR2 as SYDVKM. The DNA for the CDR3 is TGTGCCAGCAGCCCGTGGGGTACCACGGCATCCTACGAGCAGTACTTC. Translating gives CASSPWGTTASYEQYF.

The chain links TRBV27 to TRBJ2-7; D remains ambiguous. V was shortened by 4 bases and J by 0 bases, with 7 bases between the two germline ends. The CDR3 contains 13 residues. Germline V gene data show CDR1 as MNHEY and CDR2 as SMNVEV (reference sequence). The CDR3 DNA reads as TGTGCCAGCAGTTCATCGAGCTCCTACGAGCAGTACTTC. Protein sequence: CASSSSSSYEQYF.

CDR3 in amino acids: CASSQGTGEGYGYTF. DNA of the CDR3: TGCGCCAGCAGCCAGGGGACAGGGGAGGGCTATGGCTACACCTTC. The chain has TRBV4-3 and TRBJ1-2, with 10 bases fitting TRBD1. The germline gives CDR1 LGHNA, CDR2 YSLEER. This CDR3 has 15 amino acids. The trim removed 3 bases at V and 4 bases at J, leaving 5 bases unmatched.

This chain uses TRBV20-1 with TRBJ2-1; D is unresolved. V dropped 6 bases and J dropped 5 bases, with 5 bases sitting between them. This CDR3 comprises 10 residues. The germline V gene has CDR1 DFQATT and CDR2 SNEGSKA (reference sequence). The CDR3 region has the DNA TGCAGTGCCAATAACAATGAGCAGTTCTTC. Translation gives CSANNNEQFF.

CDR3 nucleotide sequence: TGTGCCAGCATGGGGCAGGGCTTCAACACCGGGGAGCTGTTTTTT. Residues: CASMGQGFNTGELFF. V usage is TRBV6-5 and J usage is TRBJ2-2, with D perhaps matching TRBD1 (5 bases). CDR1 MNHEY and CDR2 SVGAGI come from the germline V gene. The CDR3 has 15 residues. Trimming left V 7 bases short and J 2 bases short, with 14 bases between.

The rearrangement joins TRBV28 to TRBJ1-2, with D possibly being TRBD1 (6 bases). V shed 5 bases and J shed 8 bases, with 15 bases lying between them. CDR1 is MDHEN and CDR2 is SYDVKM in the germline V gene. This CDR3 has 13 residues. The CDR3 spells CASSITGREGYTF. The CDR3 DNA follows: TGTGCCAGCAGTATAACAGGGAGGGAGGGCTACACCTTC.

This clone was counted between two and nine times. The chain combines TRBV9 with TRBJ1-2; 7 nucleotides line up with TRBD1. V lost 3 bases to trimming and J lost 4 bases; unmatched junction nucleotides: 9. The CDR3 spans 15 residues. The germline CDR1 and CDR2 sequences are SGDLS and YYNGEE. CDR3 bases: TGTGCCAGCAGCGACACCGGGACAGTACCCTATGGCTACACCTTC. It is translated as CASSDTGTVPYGYTF.

This clone was seen just once. The chain carries TRBV5-4 and TRBJ2-3, with 7 bases fitting TRBD1. Germline lookup yields CDR1 SGHNT and CDR2 YYREEE (reference sequence). The CDR3 contains 16 residues. V gave up 4 bases and J gave up 0 bases; unmatched junction bases: 8. DNA for the CDR3: TGTGCCAGCAGCGATCCTTACAGGGGTAGCACAGATACGCAGTATTTT. As protein: CASSDPYRGSTDTQYF. Combining the CDR3 with reference TRBV5-4 and TRBJ2-3 gives the whole variable domain ETGVTQSPTHLIKTRGQQVTLRCSSQSGHNTVSWYQQALGQGPQFIFQYYREEENGRGNFPPRFSGLQFPNYSSELNVNALELDDSALYLCASSDPYRGSTDTQYFGPGTRLTVL.

This clone was seen a few times. The chain uses TRBV20-1 and TRBJ2-4; 8 bases line up with TRBD2. This CDR3 region has 14 residues. Looked up from germline, CDR1 is DFQATT and CDR2 is SNEGSKA (reference sequence). V lost 3 bases and J lost 8; bases outside the gene matches: 9. The CDR3 nucleotides read TGCAGTGCTAGTCGAGGGCGGGGGGCAGACATTCAGTACTTC. This gives the protein CSASRGRGADIQYF.

This clone was detected only once. The chain carries TRBV7-2 and TRBJ1-3; the D gene is possibly TRBD1 (5 bases). V gave up 5 bases and J gave up 1 base, with 12 bases separating them. The CDR3 is 15 residues long. Germline-derived CDR1 and CDR2 are SGHTA and FQGNSA. The CDR3: CASSQGSGSGNTIYF. CDR3 coding DNA: TGTGCCAGCAGCCAGGGCTCCGGATCTGGAAACACCATATATTTT.

The rearrangement uses TRBV11-2 and TRBJ2-7; 7 nucleotides match TRBD2. The CDR3 covers 14 residues. Germline-derived CDR1 and CDR2 are SGHAT and FQNNGV. The J segment lost 3 bases and the V segment lost 7 bases, leaving 9 bases of the junction unmatched. The CDR3 DNA is TGTGCCAGCAACGAAGCGGGACCCAACTACGAGCAGTACTTC. It yields the protein CASNEAGPNYEQYF.

The V and J genes are TRBV7-8 and TRBJ1-5; D gene ambiguous. Germline lookup yields CDR1 SGHVS and CDR2 FQNEAQ. The V gene lost 3 bases and the J gene lost 5 bases, with 11 bases spanning the gap. There are 14 residues in the CDR3. The CDR3 sequence: CASSFLEGDQPQHF. The CDR3 DNA is TGTGCCAGCAGCTTTTTAGAGGGTGATCAGCCCCAGCATTTT.

The chain couples TRBV18 to TRBJ1-2; no firm D call. CDR1 is KGHSH and CDR2 is LQKENI in the germline V gene. CDR3 length: 12 residues. The V gene lost 5 bases and the J gene lost 4 bases, with 8 bases spanning the gap. This CDR3 is CASSDTSYGYTF. The CDR3 DNA is TGTGCCAGCTCAGACACAAGCTATGGCTACACCTTC.

The chain combines TRBV6-2 or TRBV6-3 with TRBJ1-5, with 10 bases fitting TRBD1. CDR3 size: 18 residues. After removal of 2 bases from V and 1 base from J, the junction contained 8 bases not matched to a gene. Germline CDR1 reads MNHEY; CDR2 reads SVGEGT. The CDR3 is CASSYPKRTGGSNQPQHF. For the CDR3, the DNA is TGTGCCAGCAGTTACCCGAAACGGACAGGGGGGAGCAATCAGCCCCAGCATTTT.

The rearrangement uses TRBV13 and TRBJ1-6; tentatively, D is TRBD1 (6 bases). This CDR3 has 17 amino acids. With 0 bases removed from V and 2 bases from J, the gap between germline ends came to 11 bases. The germline gives CDR1 PRHDT, CDR2 FYEKMQ (reference sequence). This CDR3 reads CASSLGVRGTYNSPLHF. The CDR3 DNA is TGTGCCAGCAGCTTAGGTGTCAGGGGAACCTATAATTCACCCCTCCACTTT.

The genes are TRBV10-3 and TRBJ2-3; 9 nucleotides agree with TRBD1. Germline V gene data show CDR1 as ENHRY and CDR2 as SYGVKD. J gave up 1 base and V 4 bases, and 15 bases lay outside the gene matches. This CDR3 has 19 amino acids. CDR3 nucleotide sequence: TGTGCCATCAGTGGTCCCGGGACAGGGATTCTGGGTCGCACAGATACGCAGTATTTT. Its protein product is CAISGPGTGILGRTDTQYF.

In this sample, this clone turned up a few times. J is TRBJ2-7 and V is TRBV6-5; 9 bases are shared with TRBD1. Losses at the gene ends were 2 bases for V and 2 bases for J; bases not matched to a gene: 1. Germline V lookup: CDR1 MNHEY, CDR2 SVGAGI. CDR3 length: 14 amino acids. This CDR3 reads CASSYRDRAYEQYF. For the CDR3, the DNA is TGTGCCAGCAGTTACCGGGACAGGGCCTACGAGCAGTACTTC.

Concerning this clone: The same CDR3 arises from other DNA sequences in this sample as well. The chain is built from TRBV6-5 and TRBJ1-5; D unresolved. The V end was cut by 6 bases, the J end by 1 base, with 10 bases between. This CDR3 is 14 amino acids long. Germline CDR1 MNHEY, CDR2 SVGAGI. The CDR3 DNA reads TGTGCCAGCAGGTCATTGCTCAGCAATCAGCCCCAGCATTTT. Amino acids: CASRSLLSNQPQHF.

The V and J genes are TRBV28 and TRBJ1-5, with D maybe TRBD1 (5 bases). Trimming removed 6 bases from V and 2 bases from J, with 14 bases in between. Germline CDR1 and CDR2: MDHEN and SYDVKM. CDR3 length: 15 residues. CDR3 sequence: CASSQGGAGNQPQHF. The CDR3 nucleotides are TGTGCCAGCAGCCAAGGAGGGGCCGGCAATCAGCCCCAGCATTTT.

This clone has a handful of counts. J is TRBJ1-2 and V is TRBV9; 7 bases map to TRBD1. Trimming took 4 bases from V and 8 from J; bases not matched to a gene: 17. This CDR3 is built from 16 residues. Per germline, CDR1 SGDLS and CDR2 YYNGEE. CDR3 coding DNA: TGTGCCAGCAGCCCACGTCCCGGGACAGACTCCTCAGGCTACACCTTC. This encodes CASSPRPGTDSSGYTF.

V is TRBV12-3 or TRBV12-4 and J is TRBJ2-7, with 8 nucleotides matching TRBD1. The CDR3 has 13 amino acids. J gave up 5 bases and V 5 bases, and 5 bases lay outside the gene matches. The CDR3 loop reads CASSATGAHEQYF. CDR3 sequence (DNA): TGTGCCAGCAGTGCGACAGGGGCCCACGAGCAGTACTTC.

This clone was picked up one time. J is TRBJ2-5 and V is TRBV6-1, with D unresolved. Trimming cost V 3 bases and J 5 bases, with 10 bases left between them. The CDR3 extends over 13 amino acids. The germline V gene encodes CDR1 MNHNS and CDR2 SASEGT. This CDR3 reads CASSDPPLETQYF. CDR3 sequence (DNA): TGTGCCAGCAGTGATCCGCCTTTGGAGACCCAGTACTTC.

V usage is TRBV2 and J usage is TRBJ2-3, with D possibly TRBD1 on 6 matching bases. The V end was cut by 3 bases, the J end by 0 bases, with 10 bases between. CDR1 and CDR2 (germline): SNHLY, FYNNEI. The CDR3 runs 15 residues. The CDR3 spells CASSDLQGSTDTQYF. For the CDR3, the DNA is TGTGCCAGCAGTGATTTACAGGGCAGCACAGATACGCAGTATTTT.

The rearrangement joins TRBV7-6 to TRBJ2-1; 11 bases line up with TRBD2. Trimming removed 5 bases from V and 9 bases from J; junction bases left unmatched: 18. The CDR3 has 18 amino acids. Germline CDR1 is SGHVS and CDR2 is FNYEAQ. The chain's CDR3 is CASSPRGASGRPEGEQFF. The CDR3 DNA reads as TGTGCCAGCAGCCCCCGTGGGGCTAGCGGGAGGCCTGAGGGTGAGCAGTTCTTC.

The chain couples TRBV19 to TRBJ1-1; D not resolved. Germline V CDR1 and CDR2: LNHDA, SQIVND (reference sequence). This CDR3 spans 16 amino acids. Deletions cut 0 bases from V and 6 bases from J, with 17 bases between. Here the CDR3 reads CASSIDQIAIPPEAFF. The CDR3 DNA reads as TGTGCCAGTAGTATAGATCAAATAGCGATTCCCCCTGAAGCTTTCTTT.

The chain couples TRBV27 to TRBJ1-5; unclear D gene. V dropped 4 bases and J dropped 1 base, with 17 bases sitting between them. The V gene's germline CDR1 is MNHEY and CDR2 SMNVEV (reference sequence). This CDR3 is built from 17 residues. The CDR3 DNA reads TGTGCCAGCAGTTCAGTTTCCGGCAGGTGGAGCAATCAGCCCCAGCATTTT. Its protein product is CASSSVSGRWSNQPQHF.

V and J are TRBV27 and TRBJ2-3, with 12 bases identical to TRBD2. Germline-derived CDR1 and CDR2 are MNHEY and SMNVEV (reference sequence). V shed 5 bases, J shed 6 bases, and the junction held 9 bases outside the gene matches. This CDR3 has 16 residues. The CDR3 here is CASSPRTSGARDTQYF. For the CDR3, the DNA is TGTGCCAGCAGTCCCAGGACTAGCGGGGCCCGGGATACGCAGTATTTT.

This sequence joins TRBV12-2 and TRBJ2-7. TRBV12-2 corresponds to a pseudogene. The CDR3 is 14 amino acids. The CDR3 DNA sequence: TGTGCAAGTCGGCCTTATATTGCTGGCTACGAGCAGTACTTC. It translates to CASRPYIAGYEQYF.